The T cell receptor beta chain described here comes from a study of regulatory T cells in long-lasting Graves disease (dated by TCRdb to the early 2020s). Some background on the complete study: In the newly diagnosed Graves' disease group, patients had been taking antithyroid drugs for less than 3 months. A total of roughly 35 samples were covered by TCR sequencing, comprising approximately 13 persistent and around 20 newly diagnosed Graves' disease patients. The study was conducted in China and was registered as a clinical trial. This study used TCR sequencing and RNA sequencing of peripheral blood to compare persistent Graves' disease patients against newly diagnosed Graves' disease patients. Paper-wide results and their limitations: Persistent Graves' disease patients showed lower TCR Shannon entropy and fewer highly expanded clones than newly diagnosed patients, suggesting clonal expansion. Persistent disease showed preferential use of TRBV28, TRBJ1-2 and TRBJ2-5, whereas newly diagnosed disease favored TRBV20-1 and TRBJ2-1. The study examined only peripheral blood because the primary lesion, thyroid tissue, could not be accessed. The authors noted that the small sample size was a limitation that may lower accuracy. Only the TCR beta chain was sequenced and analyzed. A larger number of public clonotypes was shared among persistent patients (approximately 3,000) than among newly diagnosed patients (approximately 1,000).

Libraries came from multiplex PCR. This sample was sequenced with an Illumina HiSeq 4000. iRepertoire HTBI primers and Arm-PCR amplification of CDR3 regions were used to construct TCR beta libraries. Gel purification was performed on PCR products prior to sequencing. The study's own analysis went as follows. Gene usage analysis of CDR3 amino acid clonotypes used the approximately 62 TRBV and some 13 TRBJ segments found across samples. COPE and FqMerger were used to merge the filtered high-quality paired reads into contigs. BLAST was used to align contigs to the IMGT TRBV, TRBD and TRBJ reference genes, and CDR3 was defined following IMGT. Highly expanded clones were defined as clonotypes with a frequency above 0.1%. Shannon entropy served as the measure of repertoire diversity, while the Gini coefficient captured V-J evenness. A clonotype was considered public if more than one individual shared it. TCRdb trimmed the raw reads at Q25, called clones with MiXCR and kept productive beta chains. CDR3 protein sequences are deduplicated, and each keeps its most common genes and DNA. The V and J calls, along with clone size, are taken from TCRdb and not from the paper's own processing. Counted in this sample were fewer than 350,000 distinct CDR3 sequences; approximately 20% of them appeared once. The top ten hold approximately 35% of the sample.

In this sample, this clonotype turned up many times. This receptor's antigen is unknown. Per-nucleotide qualities are absent, and no much larger clonotype sits a single base away. V is shortened by 3 bases, J by 4 bases, and the region joining them spans 13 bases. There are 16 amino acids in the CDR3, from cysteine to phenylalanine inclusive. Only CDR3 DNA is held: 48 bases, read in frame from base 1. CDR1 and CDR2 were assigned from the germline V gene (reference sequence) as SEHNR and FQNEAQ. What the time point label conveys for this sample: newly diagnosed GD, antithyroid drugs for less than 3 months. For both TCR sequencing and RNA sequencing, RNA was extracted from PBMCs using TRIzol. The diagnosis of Graves' disease was made according to American Thyroid Association guidelines. Patients were recruited from an endocrinology department in Xi'an, China. Each patient gave approximately 9 milliliters of peripheral blood, collected in an EDTA anticoagulant tube. Ficoll Paque Plus density gradient separation was used to isolate PBMCs, and no further T cell sorting was performed. RNA quality was checked with an Agilent 2100 Bioanalyzer and agarose gel, and concentration with a NanoDrop 2000.

The rearranged segments are TRBV7-9 and TRBJ2-6; the D gene is perhaps TRBD1, from 6 matching bases. The TCR originated in a female donor with Graves disease. The sample was peripheral blood mononuclear cells (PBMCs), taken at new diagnosis, from a patient treated with antithyroid drugs. The CDR3 reads as follows: CASSFGTGTGANVLTF. The sequenced DNA is TGTGCCAGCAGCTTCGGTACAGGGACAGGGGCCAACGTCCTGACTTTC.